The clone carrying this T cell receptor beta chain showed up just a few times. Its specificity is unknown. Clones were read by immunoSEQ multiplex PCR, and TCRdb kept only the in-frame ones, dropping some. Of 95,000 to 100,000 clones in the sample, around 84% were seen once. V lost 1 base and J lost 8; bases outside the gene matches: 9. The CDR3 sequence is 17 residues long. CDR1 SGHTA and CDR2 FQGNSA come from the germline V gene. These data belong to a study of T cell responses to AZD1222 COVID-19 vaccine. The study's findings and limits: Just a handful of AZD1222 recipients were seropositive at baseline.

This chain uses TRBV7-2 with TRBJ1-6, with 9 bases lining up with TRBD1. The clonotype was recovered from an adult in good health. Here the sequenced sample was peripheral blood, taken on day 0 of AZD1222 vaccination. The CDR3 nucleotides are TGTGCCAGCAGCTTAGGTCGGACAGGGGTTAATCATTCACCCCTCCACTTT. Residues: CASSLGRTGVNHSPLHF.